The 6 T cell receptor beta chains listed next were all sequenced from one sample in a study of blood T cell repertoires in COVID-19. Sequencing used immunoSEQ multiplex PCR; TCRdb keeps in-frame clones, though not all of them. This sample yields more than 75,000 clones, of which 80% are seen a single time; more than 15% belongs to the top ten. Specimen: peripheral blood. These receptors all stem from a woman older than 75 with active or convalescent COVID-19.

This clone has a handful of counts. V and J are TRBV28 and TRBJ2-7; D is possibly TRBD1 (5 bases). This CDR3 is built from 15 residues. The V gene lost 6 bases and the J gene lost 2 bases, with 17 bases spanning the gap. Germline loops: CDR1 MDHEN, CDR2 SYDVKM. CDR3 in DNA: TGTGCCAGCAGCCTGGGGCTCCCCAGGGCCTACGAGCAGTACTTC. It specifies CASSLGLPRAYEQYF. Combining the CDR3 with reference TRBV28 and TRBJ2-7 gives the whole variable domain DVKVTQSSRYLVKRTGEKVFLECVQDMDHENMFWYRQDPGLGLRLIYFSYDVKMKEKGDIPEGYSVSREKKERFSLILESASTNQTSMYLCASSLGLPRAYEQYFGPGTRLTVT.

The rearrangement uses TRBV7-2 and TRBJ1-3, with D perhaps matching TRBD1 (6 bases). The CDR3 totals 13 residues. CDR1 SGHTA and CDR2 FQGNSA come from the germline V gene. The V gene lost 5 bases and the J gene lost 4 bases, with 9 bases spanning the gap. CDR3 protein: CASSNGQGNTIYF. CDR3 nucleotide sequence: TGTGCCAGCAGCAACGGACAGGGAAACACCATATATTTT.

V and J are TRBV5-6 and TRBJ2-7; no clear D gene. The V gene's germline CDR1 is SGHDT and CDR2 YYEEEE. The CDR3 is 14 amino acids. The ends were cut back, 1 base at V and 3 bases at J, with 11 bases in the middle. This CDR3 reads CASSLFFRGYEQYF. The CDR3, as DNA: TGTGCCAGCAGCTTGTTTTTCAGAGGCTACGAGCAGTACTTC.

The CDR3 DNA sequence: TGTGCCAGCAGCATACTAGGGACAGCCGTTGGAAACACCATATATTTT. This sequence encodes CASSILGTAVGNTIYF. V and J are TRBV14 and TRBJ1-3; 7 nucleotides align to TRBD1. The germline gives CDR1 SGHDN, CDR2 FVKESK. The J segment lost 3 bases and the V segment lost 5 bases, leaving 10 bases of the junction unmatched. The CDR3 runs 16 residues.

The chain is built from TRBV5-5 and TRBJ1-5; a weak D match, TRBD1 (6 bases). This CDR3 region has 17 residues. Trimming shortened V by 3 bases and J by 0 bases, and 16 bases separated the two germline ends. CDR1 is SGHKS, CDR2 YYEKEE, per germline (reference sequence). CDR3 in DNA: TGTGCCAGCAGCTGGGGCGGGGGGCGATATAGCAATCAGCCCCAGCATTTT. Protein: CASSWGGGRYSNQPQHF.

The chain links TRBV29-1 to TRBJ1-2; tentatively, D is TRBD1 (5 bases). Trimming pared 3 bases from V and 8 bases from J, leaving 16 bases between. Germline CDR1 and CDR2: SQVTM and ANQGSEA. The CDR3 is made up of 13 amino acids. The chain's CDR3 is CSVDGGTRVGYTF. The CDR3 region has the DNA TGCAGCGTTGATGGGGGGACTAGAGTAGGCTACACCTTC.